This is a list of T cell receptor beta chains from one sample in a study of blood T cells in healthy people across ages. TCRdb itself ran the 5' RACE reads through MiXCR, one entry per CDR3 protein. The repertoire holds over a million distinct CDR3 sequences, 25% seen once, with 0.75% in the top ten. These data are also associated with another study on T cells of mothers and their children.

The sequenced material came from blood. The source is a girl between 2 and 10 years old in good health. The CDR3 runs from the conserved cysteine through the conserved F or W. A D gene is named only where the DNA matches it firmly. Not every row has a clone size; where given, it reads once, few, many or a size class.

d_call: .; j_call: TRBJ1-5; v_call: TRBV7-2; clone_size: .; cdr3_length: 18; cdr3_nt: TGTGCCAGCAGCTTAGAGAGAGGGCAGTTATTTAGCAATCAGCCCCAGCATTTT; cdr3_aa: CASSLERGQLFSNQPQHF
d_call: .; j_call: TRBJ2-7; v_call: TRBV7-2; clone_size: .; cdr3_length: 16; cdr3_nt: TGTGCCAGCAGCTTAGCTTTGCGGGGCCACTCCTACGAGCAGTACTTC; cdr3_aa: CASSLALRGHSYEQYF
d_call: .; j_call: TRBJ2-5; v_call: TRBV7-6; clone_size: .; cdr3_length: 14; cdr3_nt: TGTGCCAGCAGCTTAGATCTGTACCAAGAGACCCAGTACTTC; cdr3_aa: CASSLDLYQETQYF
d_call: .; j_call: TRBJ2-1; v_call: TRBV9; clone_size: .; cdr3_length: 15; cdr3_nt: TGTGCCAGCAGCGTAAAAGGGGGGACGTACAATGAGCAGTTCTTC; cdr3_aa: CASSVKGGTYNEQFF
d_call: TRBD1; j_call: TRBJ1-2; v_call: TRBV6-5; clone_size: .; cdr3_length: 17; cdr3_nt: TGTGCCAGCAGTTACCTCACGACAGGGCCAGCTAACTATGGCTACACCTTC; cdr3_aa: CASSYLTTGPANYGYTF
d_call: .; j_call: TRBJ1-3; v_call: TRBV19; clone_size: few; cdr3_length: 16; cdr3_nt: TGTGCCAGTAGTATCGATCGTCTTTACTCTGGAAACACCATATATTTT; cdr3_aa: CASSIDRLYSGNTIYF
d_call: .; j_call: TRBJ2-7; v_call: TRBV2; clone_size: .; cdr3_length: 15; cdr3_nt: TGTGCCAGCACCCAAAGGTCCCTCGACAGCAGCCCGATCCAATTC; cdr3_aa: CASTQRSLDSSPIQF
d_call: .; j_call: TRBJ1-2; v_call: TRBV6-2/TRBV6-3; clone_size: .; cdr3_length: 12; cdr3_nt: TGTGCCAGCAGACCAAGAAAGGATGGCTACACCTTC; cdr3_aa: CASRPRKDGYTF
d_call: .; j_call: TRBJ2-5; v_call: TRBV7-3; clone_size: .; cdr3_length: 12; cdr3_nt: TGTGCCAGCAGCTTAACGGGGGAGGACCAGTACTTC; cdr3_aa: CASSLTGEDQYF
d_call: .; j_call: TRBJ2-3; v_call: TRBV3-1; clone_size: .; cdr3_length: 16; cdr3_nt: TGTGCCAGCAGCCTCCTGTGGGGACTTAGCACAGATACGCAGTATTTT; cdr3_aa: CASSLLWGLSTDTQYF
d_call: TRBD2; j_call: TRBJ2-1; v_call: TRBV9; clone_size: .; cdr3_length: 15; cdr3_nt: TGTGCCAGCAGCCTTCGGGAGGATCACTACAATGAGCAGTTCTTC; cdr3_aa: CASSLREDHYNEQFF
d_call: .; j_call: TRBJ2-7; v_call: TRBV21-1; clone_size: .; cdr3_length: 16; cdr3_nt: TGTGCCAGCAGCAAAAAGGGGCAGGGGGCCCTCTACGAGCAGTACTTC; cdr3_aa: CASSKKGQGALYEQYF
d_call: TRBD2; j_call: TRBJ2-5; v_call: TRBV20-1; clone_size: few; cdr3_length: 15; cdr3_nt: TGCAGTGCTAGAGAGACTAGCGGGGGCCAGGAGACCCAGTACTTC; cdr3_aa: CSARETSGGQETQYF
d_call: .; j_call: TRBJ2-5; v_call: TRBV7-9; clone_size: .; cdr3_length: 14; cdr3_nt: TGTGCCAGCAGTGTGGGGTTGGGACAAGAGACCCAGTACTTC; cdr3_aa: CASSVGLGQETQYF
d_call: .; j_call: TRBJ2-5; v_call: TRBV7-2; clone_size: .; cdr3_length: 14; cdr3_nt: TGTGCCAGCAGCTTAGGCGTCGCTAGGTCTACCCAGTACTTC; cdr3_aa: CASSLGVARSTQYF
d_call: .; j_call: TRBJ2-2; v_call: TRBV4-2; clone_size: few; cdr3_length: 14; cdr3_nt: TGTGCCAGCAGCCAAACGGTTAGGACCGGGGAGCTGTTTTTT; cdr3_aa: CASSQTVRTGELFF
d_call: .; j_call: TRBJ2-2; v_call: TRBV6-1; clone_size: .; cdr3_length: 13; cdr3_nt: TGTGCCAGCACAAGACTTAACACCGGGGAGCTGTTTTTT; cdr3_aa: CASTRLNTGELFF
d_call: .; j_call: TRBJ2-2; v_call: TRBV3-1; clone_size: .; cdr3_length: 15; cdr3_nt: TGTGCCAGCAGCCAAGATAGAACCTTTGGCCGGGAGCTGTTTTTT; cdr3_aa: CASSQDRTFGRELFF
d_call: .; j_call: TRBJ2-7; v_call: TRBV27; clone_size: .; cdr3_length: 14; cdr3_nt: TGTGCCAGCAGTTTGTCGGGGGACGGATACGAGCAGTACTTC; cdr3_aa: CASSLSGDGYEQYF
d_call: TRBD1; j_call: TRBJ1-2; v_call: TRBV29-1; clone_size: .; cdr3_length: 14; cdr3_nt: TGCAGCGTCCTAGGGACAGGGGTTTTCTATGGCTACACCTTC; cdr3_aa: CSVLGTGVFYGYTF
d_call: .; j_call: TRBJ2-7; v_call: TRBV4-3; clone_size: .; cdr3_length: 15; cdr3_nt: TGCGCCAGCAGCCAAGCGTTGGGGCTCGTCTACGAGCAGTACTTC; cdr3_aa: CASSQALGLVYEQYF
d_call: .; j_call: TRBJ2-7; v_call: TRBV27; clone_size: .; cdr3_length: 15; cdr3_nt: TGTGCCAGCACTACTAGGGGAAGCCTTTCCTACGAGCAGTACTTC; cdr3_aa: CASTTRGSLSYEQYF
d_call: TRBD2; j_call: TRBJ2-1; v_call: TRBV7-2; clone_size: .; cdr3_length: 16; cdr3_nt: TGTGCCAGCAGCCTAAGGACTAGCGGGGGTTACAATGAGCAGTTCTTC; cdr3_aa: CASSLRTSGGYNEQFF
d_call: .; j_call: TRBJ2-5; v_call: TRBV7-9; clone_size: .; cdr3_length: 15; cdr3_nt: TGTGCCAGCAGCTTACCACCGGACAGACAAGAGACCCAGTACTTC; cdr3_aa: CASSLPPDRQETQYF
d_call: TRBD2; j_call: TRBJ2-3; v_call: TRBV28; clone_size: .; cdr3_length: 17; cdr3_nt: TGTGCCAGCAGTTTCCCTGGACTAGCGGGATTGAGGGATACGCAGTATTTT; cdr3_aa: CASSFPGLAGLRDTQYF
d_call: .; j_call: TRBJ2-6; v_call: TRBV2; clone_size: .; cdr3_length: 15; cdr3_nt: TGTGCCAGCAGTGTTCGGCGGGGTGGGGCCAACGTCCTGACTTTC; cdr3_aa: CASSVRRGGANVLTF
d_call: .; j_call: TRBJ2-5; v_call: TRBV10-3; clone_size: .; cdr3_length: 11; cdr3_nt: TGTGCCGCTGGCGCCCAAGAGACCCAGTACTTC; cdr3_aa: CAAGAQETQYF
d_call: TRBD1; j_call: TRBJ2-7; v_call: TRBV12-3/TRBV12-4; clone_size: few; cdr3_length: 13; cdr3_nt: TGTGCCAGCAGTACCGGACAGGTGCACGAGCAGTACTTC; cdr3_aa: CASSTGQVHEQYF
d_call: .; j_call: TRBJ2-5; v_call: TRBV7-2; clone_size: few; cdr3_length: 13; cdr3_nt: TGTGCCAGCAGCCCTCCTCCCCAAGAGACCCAGTACTTC; cdr3_aa: CASSPPPQETQYF
d_call: .; j_call: TRBJ1-2; v_call: TRBV14; clone_size: .; cdr3_length: 17; cdr3_nt: TGTGCCAGCAGCCAAGATCCTTATGGCACCTCTAGCTATGGCTACACCTTC; cdr3_aa: CASSQDPYGTSSYGYTF
d_call: TRBD2; j_call: TRBJ2-4; v_call: TRBV12-3/TRBV12-4; clone_size: .; cdr3_length: 14; cdr3_nt: TGTGCCAGCAGTTTACTTAGCGGGGAAGACATTCAGTACTTC; cdr3_aa: CASSLLSGEDIQYF
d_call: .; j_call: TRBJ2-1; v_call: TRBV20-1; clone_size: .; cdr3_length: 13; cdr3_nt: TGCAGTGCTAGAGATCCTACACGAGGTCTGCAGTTCTTC; cdr3_aa: CSARDPTRGLQFF
d_call: TRBD1; j_call: TRBJ1-6; v_call: TRBV27; clone_size: few; cdr3_length: 15; cdr3_nt: TGTGCCAGCAGGCGTACGGGACAGAGTTATTCACCCCTCCACTTT; cdr3_aa: CASRRTGQSYSPLHF
d_call: .; j_call: TRBJ2-7; v_call: TRBV7-9; clone_size: once; cdr3_length: 12; cdr3_nt: TGTGCCAGCAGCTTCGAGTCCGGAGGGCAGTACTTC; cdr3_aa: CASSFESGGQYF
d_call: .; j_call: TRBJ1-6; v_call: TRBV4-1; clone_size: .; cdr3_length: 19; cdr3_nt: TGCGCCAGCACCCATCAAGACTCGGGGTACCGGACCTATAATTCACCCCTCCACTTT; cdr3_aa: CASTHQDSGYRTYNSPLHF
d_call: .; j_call: TRBJ2-1; v_call: TRBV5-1; clone_size: .; cdr3_length: 17; cdr3_nt: TGCGCCAGCCCCCCGACTCCGAGGGGGGAGTCCCCCAATGAGCAGTTCTTC; cdr3_aa: CASPPTPRGESPNEQFF
d_call: .; j_call: TRBJ2-7; v_call: TRBV12-3/TRBV12-4; clone_size: few; cdr3_length: 15; cdr3_nt: TGTGCCAGCAGTTTGACTCCACGGCATATATACGAGCAGTACTTC; cdr3_aa: CASSLTPRHIYEQYF
d_call: .; j_call: TRBJ2-1; v_call: TRBV9; clone_size: .; cdr3_length: 15; cdr3_nt: TGTGCCAGCAGCGTAGCGGGGGACTCCTACAATGAGCAGTTCTTC; cdr3_aa: CASSVAGDSYNEQFF
d_call: .; j_call: TRBJ2-7; v_call: TRBV3-1; clone_size: many; cdr3_length: 14; cdr3_nt: TGTGCCAGCAGCCCCGTAGGGGGACCCTACGAGCAGTACTTC; cdr3_aa: CASSPVGGPYEQYF
d_call: .; j_call: TRBJ2-7; v_call: TRBV10-3; clone_size: few; cdr3_length: 11; cdr3_nt: TGTGCCATCAGTGAGCCCGTCGAGCAGTACTTC; cdr3_aa: CAISEPVEQYF
d_call: TRBD1; j_call: TRBJ1-4; v_call: TRBV13; clone_size: .; cdr3_length: 15; cdr3_nt: TGTGCCAGCAGCTTACGGGGACAGCTTAATGAAAAACTGTTTTTT; cdr3_aa: CASSLRGQLNEKLFF
d_call: .; j_call: TRBJ2-5; v_call: TRBV3-1; clone_size: .; cdr3_length: 12; cdr3_nt: TGTGCCAGCAGCTTATTAGGGGACCTAGTCTACTTC; cdr3_aa: CASSLLGDLVYF
d_call: .; j_call: TRBJ2-5; v_call: TRBV7-9; clone_size: .; cdr3_length: 14; cdr3_nt: TGTGCCAGCAGCCCGACAGTCATGGAGGCGACCCAGTACTTC; cdr3_aa: CASSPTVMEATQYF
d_call: TRBD2; j_call: TRBJ2-1; v_call: TRBV7-2; clone_size: few; cdr3_length: 18; cdr3_nt: TGTGCCAGCAGCTTAAGCTGGGGACTAGCGGAATTGTACAATGAGCAGTTCTTC; cdr3_aa: CASSLSWGLAELYNEQFF
d_call: TRBD1; j_call: TRBJ1-5; v_call: TRBV7-2; clone_size: .; cdr3_length: 15; cdr3_nt: TGTGCCAGCAGCGCGACAGGGGCTAGCAATCAGCCCCAGCATTTT; cdr3_aa: CASSATGASNQPQHF
d_call: .; j_call: TRBJ1-2; v_call: TRBV7-9; clone_size: .; cdr3_length: 14; cdr3_nt: TGTGCCAGCAGCTTAAGAGTTCTTAACTATGGCTACACCTTC; cdr3_aa: CASSLRVLNYGYTF
d_call: .; j_call: TRBJ2-2; v_call: TRBV3-1; clone_size: few; cdr3_length: 16; cdr3_nt: TGTGCCAGCAGCCAAGTTGGGGTTCGTTCGCCCGGGGAGCTGTTTTTT; cdr3_aa: CASSQVGVRSPGELFF
d_call: .; j_call: TRBJ2-1; v_call: TRBV7-9; clone_size: once; cdr3_length: 15; cdr3_nt: TGTGCCAGCAGCTTACCGGGGGCGCTGGGCAATGAGCAGTTCTTC; cdr3_aa: CASSLPGALGNEQFF
d_call: TRBD2; j_call: TRBJ2-5; v_call: TRBV15; clone_size: few; cdr3_length: 14; cdr3_nt: TGTGCCACCAACCAGCGGGGGGGCCGGGAGACCCAGTACTTC; cdr3_aa: CATNQRGGRETQYF